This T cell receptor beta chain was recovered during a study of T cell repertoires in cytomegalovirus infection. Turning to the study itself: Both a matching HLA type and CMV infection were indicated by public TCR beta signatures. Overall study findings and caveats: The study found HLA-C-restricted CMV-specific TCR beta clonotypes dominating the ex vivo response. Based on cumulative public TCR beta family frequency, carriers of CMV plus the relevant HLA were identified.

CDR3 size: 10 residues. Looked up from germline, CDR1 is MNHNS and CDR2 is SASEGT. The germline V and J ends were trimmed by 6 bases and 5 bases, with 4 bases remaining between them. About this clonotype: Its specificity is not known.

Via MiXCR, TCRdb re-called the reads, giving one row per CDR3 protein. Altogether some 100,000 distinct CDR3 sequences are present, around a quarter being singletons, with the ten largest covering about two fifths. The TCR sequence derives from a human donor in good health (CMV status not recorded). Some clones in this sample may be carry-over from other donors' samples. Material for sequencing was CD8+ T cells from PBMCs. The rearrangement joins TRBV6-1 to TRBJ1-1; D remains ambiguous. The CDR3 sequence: CASRRTEAFF. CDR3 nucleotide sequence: TGTGCCAGCAGACGGACTGAAGCTTTCTTT.